This TCR beta chain was sequenced for a study of a mutant IDH1 vaccine in newly diagnosed glioma. The overall study: Treated patients showed a male proportion of approximately 62%, a female proportion of about 40%, and a mean age of about 41 years. Patients were pretreated with radiotherapy, temozolomide, or both, mostly both. Study-level findings and limits: Changes in top peripheral clonotypes did not appear linked to pseudoprogression.

TCRdb keeps only in-frame clones here, not all; method: immunoSEQ multiplex PCR. The profile covers tens of thousands of clones, with around 79% appearing a single time and less than 5.5% taken by the ten largest. On this clone itself: What it binds is not known.

Time point here: baseline, week 1 (first vaccination visit). Treatment noted: pre-vaccination baseline after standard-of-care therapy. Donors' newly diagnosed IDH1-mutant WHO grade 3 or 4 astrocytomas lacked nuclear ATRX. CDR1 SGHRS and CDR2 YFSETQ come from the germline V gene. CDR3 length: 13 amino acids. Trimming cost V 3 bases and J 1 base, with 7 bases left between them. The sequence was collected from a man aged 35-49 years with glioma. Some clones in this sample may be carry-over from other donors' samples. The sequencing used PBMCs, collected from a glioma patient treated with radiotherapy, temozolomide or both. J is TRBJ1-1 and V is TRBV5-1; D is unresolved. CDR3 nucleotide sequence: TGCGCCAGCAGCTCCGGTCCGAACACTGAAGCTTTCTTT. This encodes CASSSGPNTEAFF.